This entry lists 18 T cell receptor beta chains sequenced from one sample in a study of T cell repertoires in cytomegalovirus infection. TCRdb re-called the reads with MiXCR, one entry per CDR3 protein. The sample records 150,000 or so distinct CDR3 sequences, about a fifth being singletons. Antigen specificity for these receptors is unknown. The material was CD8+ T cells from cultured PBMCs, obtained from culture after CMV antigen stimulation. The source of these receptors is a human donor in good health (CMV status not recorded). Some clones in this sample may be carry-over from other donors' samples.

This clonotype occurred a few times. CDR3 bases: TGTGCCAGCAGCTTAGAAGCGGGGGCGGCCCCATACACAGATACGCAGTATTTT. Translated, it gives CASSLEAGAAPYTDTQYF. This chain links TRBV7-8 with TRBJ2-3; 8 bases match TRBD2. Germline CDR1 is SGHVS and CDR2 is FQNEAQ. Trimming cost V 1 base and J 2 bases; bases outside gene matches: 11. This CDR3 contains 18 residues. The full variable domain, its missing parts supplied by reference TRBV7-8 and TRBJ2-3, is GAGVSQSPRYKVAKRGQDVALRCDPISGHVSLFWYQQALGQGPEFLTYFQNEAQLDKSGLPSDRFFAERPEGSVSTLKIQRTQQEDSAVYLCASSLEAGAAPYTDTQYFGPGTRLTVL.

This clonotype has only a few counts. This chain joins TRBV6-2 or TRBV6-3 and TRBJ1-1; possibly TRBD1 for D (5 bases). Germline CDR1 is MNHEY and CDR2 is SVGEGT. This CDR3 is built from 16 residues. The V end was cut by 3 bases, the J end by 2 bases, with 16 bases between. The chain's CDR3 is CASSYIEDILNTEAFF. In DNA, the CDR3 is TGTGCCAGCAGTTATATCGAGGACATACTAAACACTGAAGCTTTCTTT.

This chain uses TRBV6-2 or TRBV6-3 with TRBJ1-5; D is uncertain. The V and J ends lost 4 bases and 7 bases respectively, with 17 bases between them. Germline V gene data show CDR1 as MNHEY and CDR2 as SVGEGT. This CDR3 has 15 residues. The CDR3 here is CASSLLVGPSQPQHF. The CDR3, as DNA: TGTGCCAGCAGTTTGTTGGTGGGTCCCTCGCAGCCCCAGCATTTT.

This clonotype was seen repeatedly, ten times or more. The chain combines TRBV20-1 with TRBJ2-5; no clear D. Germline-derived CDR1 and CDR2 are DFQATT and SNEGSKA (reference sequence). With 1 base removed from V and 5 bases from J, the gap between germline ends came to 5 bases. CDR3 size: 11 residues. In DNA form, the CDR3 reads TGCAGTGCTAGAGTTCGGGAGACCCAGTACTTC. Its translation is CSARVRETQYF.

The genes are TRBV6-5 and TRBJ2-1, with TRBD1 matching 11 bases. With V trimmed by 5 bases and J by 1 base, 7 bases remained unmatched. The CDR3 totals 17 residues. In germline, CDR1 is MNHEY, CDR2 SVGAGI. CDR3: CASSGTGGFGSYNEQFF. CDR3 coding DNA: TGTGCCAGCAGTGGGACAGGGGGGTTTGGGTCCTACAATGAGCAGTTCTTC.

Here the CDR3 DNA reads TGTGCCAGCAGCTTCCGGGACAGCACTGAAAAACTGTTTTTT. Protein sequence: CASSFRDSTEKLFF. This rearrangement joins TRBV7-9 to TRBJ1-4, with 7 bases identical to TRBD1. The CDR3 extends over 14 amino acids. J was trimmed by 7 bases and V by 3 bases; bases with no gene match: 5. From germline, CDR1 is SEHNR and CDR2 FQNEAQ (reference sequence).

V gene TRBV6-1 combines with J gene TRBJ1-1; no clear D gene. Germline CDR1 reads MNHNS; CDR2 reads SASEGT. The CDR3 is 11 residues long. V lost 11 bases to trimming and J lost 6 bases, with 13 bases between them. The CDR3, as DNA: TGTGCCGGCTACGAGCGCGCTGAAGCTTTCTTT. Amino acids: CAGYERAEAFF.

This clonotype was counted only a few times. The J gene is TRBJ2-3, the V gene TRBV15, with TRBD1 matching 9 bases. Per germline, CDR1 LNHNV and CDR2 YYDKDF (reference sequence). The CDR3 length is 16 residues. J lost 0 bases, V lost 2 bases, and 3 bases had no gene match. The CDR3 spells CATSRSGTGSTDTQYF. In DNA, the CDR3 is TGTGCCACCAGCAGATCGGGGACAGGGAGCACAGATACGCAGTATTTT.

The chain links TRBV7-6 to TRBJ1-5; D perhaps matches TRBD1 (5 bases). The CDR3 covers 15 residues. Trimming removed 3 bases at V and 3 bases at J, with 12 bases between. Germline V CDR1 and CDR2: SGHVS, FNYEAQ. The CDR3, as DNA: TGTGCCAGCAGCTTGCGGTCAGGGATCAATCAGCCCCAGCATTTT. Protein: CASSLRSGINQPQHF.

This clonotype was seen a few times. The CDR3: CASSSGTGAYEQYF. As DNA, the CDR3 is TGCGCCAGCAGCTCCGGGACAGGAGCCTACGAGCAGTACTTC. The chain links TRBV5-1 to TRBJ2-7; 8 bases align to TRBD1. CDR1 is SGHRS and CDR2 is YFSETQ in the germline V gene. J lost 2 bases, V lost 3 bases, and 4 bases had no gene match. The CDR3 totals 14 residues. The variable domain in full, with the rest retrieved from reference TRBV5-1 and TRBJ2-7, is KAGVTQTPRYLIKTRGQQVTLSCSPISGHRSVSWYQQTPGQGLQFLFEYFSETQRNKGNFPGRFSGRQFSNSRSEMNVSTLELGDSALYLCASSSGTGAYEQYFGPGTRLTVT.

This clonotype appeared a few times. In DNA, the CDR3 is TGTGCCAGTGTGGCCGTCGGTCGCTCTGGAAACACCATATATTTT. Amino acid sequence: CASVAVGRSGNTIYF. The chain recombines TRBV2 with TRBJ1-3; D gene uncertain. Germline lookup yields CDR1 SNHLY and CDR2 FYNNEI. Deletions cut 9 bases from V and 0 bases from J, with 15 bases between. The CDR3 has 15 residues.

This clonotype was found a few times. This chain links TRBV6-6 with TRBJ1-4; 11 bases align to TRBD1. The germline V gene has CDR1 MNHNY and CDR2 SVGAGI (reference sequence). Trimming removed 7 bases from V and 6 bases from J; junction bases left unmatched: 10. The CDR3 is made up of 16 amino acids. CDR3 sequence: CASKDRGRKGYEKLFF. The CDR3 nucleotides read TGTGCCAGCAAGGACAGGGGGCGGAAGGGGTATGAAAAACTGTTTTTT.

The chain recombines TRBV6-2 or TRBV6-3 with TRBJ2-5; 9 bases fit TRBD2. The CDR3 length is 17 residues. Trimming took 0 bases from V and 6 from J; bases not matched to a gene: 11. CDR1 and CDR2 (germline): MNHEY, SVGEGT. The CDR3 sequence: CASSYSSVSGGPKTQYF. The CDR3 coding sequence is TGTGCCAGCAGTTACTCGAGTGTCAGCGGGGGGCCCAAGACCCAGTACTTC.

The sample holds a few counts of this clonotype. This sequence joins TRBV11-2 and TRBJ1-5; no clear D. Germline CDR1 and CDR2: SGHAT and FQNNGV. V was trimmed by 5 bases and J by 2 bases, leaving 19 bases between them. The CDR3 sequence is 17 residues long. CDR3 nucleotide sequence: TGTGCCAGCAGCCACCATCCCCCCAGGAACGGCAATCAGCCCCAGCATTTT. Translation: CASSHHPPRNGNQPQHF.

The chain has TRBV14 and TRBJ1-5, with a tentative D call TRBD1 (6 bases). V was pared by 2 bases and J by 6 bases, with 11 bases between. This CDR3 region has 14 residues. Germline V gene lookup returns CDR1 SGHDN and CDR2 FVKESK. The chain's CDR3 is CASSQRGGGQPQHF. The CDR3 DNA follows: TGTGCCAGCAGCCAACGGGGGGGCGGTCAGCCCCAGCATTTT.

This chain's CDR3 is CASSARVANTGELFF. In nucleotides, the CDR3 is TGTGCCAGCAGTGCCAGGGTGGCAAACACCGGGGAGCTGTTTTTT. This chain links TRBV27 with TRBJ2-2, with D tentatively TRBD1 (5 bases). The CDR3 runs 15 residues. Trimming pared 5 bases from V and 2 bases from J, leaving 12 bases between. Germline-derived CDR1 and CDR2 are MNHEY and SMNVEV (reference sequence).

In this sample, this clonotype turned up a few times. The chain recombines TRBV7-3 with TRBJ1-2; D not certain. CDR1 SGHTA and CDR2 FQGTGA come from the germline V gene. V lost 5 bases and J lost 2, with 9 bases in between. The length of the CDR3 is 13 residues. This CDR3 reads CASSQGSNYGYTF. In nucleotides, the CDR3 is TGTGCCAGCAGCCAAGGGTCGAACTATGGCTACACCTTC.

This clonotype was counted only a few times. The rearrangement uses TRBV6-6 and TRBJ1-5; 7 bases fit TRBD1. The junction had 4 bases not matched to a gene; V was cut back by 2 bases and J by 0 bases. There are 16 residues in the CDR3. Germline assignment: CDR1 MNHNY and CDR2 SVGAGI (reference sequence). The CDR3 DNA is TGTGCCAGCAGTTACGGGACAGTCTATAGCAATCAGCCCCAGCATTTT. Residues: CASSYGTVYSNQPQHF.